The sequence of this T cell receptor beta chain was determined in a study of CD8+ T cells in alopecia areata. Study details: Oral tofacitinib (5 to 10 mg twice daily) was administered to treated patients. Tofacitinib ran for 6 to 18 months before 6 months off drug. Study-level results: Clonality was higher in lesional than normal scalp, especially in alopecia totalis/universalis. Compared with mice, patients displayed less clear TCR sharing, possibly for HLA-related reasons.

Investigators isolated RNA and reverse transcribed it into cDNA to act as the sequencing template. Some clones are missing from TCRdb's copy, which holds only in-frame ones; the method was immunoSEQ multiplex PCR. The top ten clones hold approximately 11% of a sample with over 14,000 clones, 58% of them seen once. Comments on this clone: The antigen is unknown.

From alopecia areata patients, lesional scalp punch biopsies and peripheral blood were collected. Germline V gene data show CDR1 as SGHRS and CDR2 as YFSETQ. After removal of 3 bases from V and 8 bases from J, the junction contained 8 bases not matched to a gene. The CDR3 has 16 amino acids. The TCR originated in a human donor with alopecia areata. This material consisted of skin, taken at week 0. The genes are TRBV5-1 and TRBJ2-2, with 12 bases that match TRBD2. CDR3 protein: CASSSGLAGNVGELFF. The CDR3 nucleotides read TGCGCCAGCAGCTCCGGACTAGCGGGGAATGTGGGGGAGCTGTTTTTT.